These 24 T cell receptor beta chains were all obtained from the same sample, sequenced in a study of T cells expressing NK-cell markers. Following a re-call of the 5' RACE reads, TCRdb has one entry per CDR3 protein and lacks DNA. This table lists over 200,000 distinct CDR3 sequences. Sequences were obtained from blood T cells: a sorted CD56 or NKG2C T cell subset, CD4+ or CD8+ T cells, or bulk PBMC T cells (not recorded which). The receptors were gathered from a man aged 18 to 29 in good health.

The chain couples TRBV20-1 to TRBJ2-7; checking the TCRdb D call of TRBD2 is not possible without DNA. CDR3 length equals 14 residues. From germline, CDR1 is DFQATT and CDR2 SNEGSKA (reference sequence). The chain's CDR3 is CSASRGGRDYEQYF.

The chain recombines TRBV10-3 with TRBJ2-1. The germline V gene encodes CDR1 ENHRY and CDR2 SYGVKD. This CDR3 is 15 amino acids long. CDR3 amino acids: CATLRSDSSYNEQFF.

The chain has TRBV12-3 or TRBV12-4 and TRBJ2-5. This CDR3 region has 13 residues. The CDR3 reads CASSLASTQTQYF.

This CDR3 is CSVGGTTSEQYF. The rearrangement uses TRBV29-1 and TRBJ2-7; TCRdb proposes TRBD1, but this gene call is untestable without DNA. The CDR3 spans 12 residues. Per the germline V gene, CDR1 is SQVTM and CDR2 is ANQGSEA.

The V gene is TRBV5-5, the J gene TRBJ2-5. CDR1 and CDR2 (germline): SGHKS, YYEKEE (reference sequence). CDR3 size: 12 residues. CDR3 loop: CASSLTTETQYF.

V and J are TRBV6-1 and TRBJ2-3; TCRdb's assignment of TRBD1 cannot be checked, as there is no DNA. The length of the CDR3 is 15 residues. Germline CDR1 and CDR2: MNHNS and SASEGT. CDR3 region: CASSKTGGSTDTQYF.

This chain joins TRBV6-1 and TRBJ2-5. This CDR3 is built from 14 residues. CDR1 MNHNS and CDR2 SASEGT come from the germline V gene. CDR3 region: CASSKRRPRETQYF.

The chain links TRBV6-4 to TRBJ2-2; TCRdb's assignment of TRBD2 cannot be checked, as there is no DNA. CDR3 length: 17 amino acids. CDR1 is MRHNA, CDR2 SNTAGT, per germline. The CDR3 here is CASSALPHFRGTGELFF.

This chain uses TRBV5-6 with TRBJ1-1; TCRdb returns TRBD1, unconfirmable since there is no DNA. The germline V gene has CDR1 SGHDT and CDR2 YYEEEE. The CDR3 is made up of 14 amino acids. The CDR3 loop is CASSLVRGYTEAFF.

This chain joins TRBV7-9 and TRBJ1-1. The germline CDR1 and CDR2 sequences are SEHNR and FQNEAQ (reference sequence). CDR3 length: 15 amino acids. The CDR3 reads CASSLLRGYNTEAFF.

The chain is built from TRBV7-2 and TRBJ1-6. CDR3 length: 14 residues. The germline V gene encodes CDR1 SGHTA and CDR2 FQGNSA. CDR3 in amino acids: CASSSGGDNSPLHF.

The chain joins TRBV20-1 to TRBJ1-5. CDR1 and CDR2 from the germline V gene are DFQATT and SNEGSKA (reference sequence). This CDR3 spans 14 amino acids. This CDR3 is CSARSGGSNQPQHF.

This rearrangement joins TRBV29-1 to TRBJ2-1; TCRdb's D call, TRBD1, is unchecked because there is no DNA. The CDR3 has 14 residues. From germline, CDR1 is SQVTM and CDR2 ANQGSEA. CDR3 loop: CSTRGRSNYNEQFF.

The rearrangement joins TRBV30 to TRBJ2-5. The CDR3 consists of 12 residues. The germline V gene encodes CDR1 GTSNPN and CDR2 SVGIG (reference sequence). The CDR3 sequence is CAWSVGQETQYF.

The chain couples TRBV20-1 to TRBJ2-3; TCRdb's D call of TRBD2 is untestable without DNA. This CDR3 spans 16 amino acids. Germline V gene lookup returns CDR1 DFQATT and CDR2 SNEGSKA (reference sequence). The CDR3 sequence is CSAAGGSPLSTDTQYF.

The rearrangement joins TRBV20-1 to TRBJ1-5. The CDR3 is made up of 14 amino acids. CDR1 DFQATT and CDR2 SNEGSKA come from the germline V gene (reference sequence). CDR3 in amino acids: CSARTHQKNQPQHF.

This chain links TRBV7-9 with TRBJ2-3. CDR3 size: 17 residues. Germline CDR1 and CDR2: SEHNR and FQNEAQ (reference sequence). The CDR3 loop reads CASSKSEWVTSWDTQYF.

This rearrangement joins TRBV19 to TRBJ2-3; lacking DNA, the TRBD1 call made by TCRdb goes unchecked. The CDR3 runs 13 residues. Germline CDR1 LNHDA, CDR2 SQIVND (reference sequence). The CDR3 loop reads CATKDRFTDTQYF.

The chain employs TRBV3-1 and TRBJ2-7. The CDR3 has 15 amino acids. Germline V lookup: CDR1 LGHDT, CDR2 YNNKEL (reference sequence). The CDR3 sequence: CASSQDIGTTYEQYF.

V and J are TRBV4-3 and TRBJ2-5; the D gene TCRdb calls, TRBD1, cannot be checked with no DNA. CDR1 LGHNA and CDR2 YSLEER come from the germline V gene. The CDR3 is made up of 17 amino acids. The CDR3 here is CASSQVRDTSGKETQYF.

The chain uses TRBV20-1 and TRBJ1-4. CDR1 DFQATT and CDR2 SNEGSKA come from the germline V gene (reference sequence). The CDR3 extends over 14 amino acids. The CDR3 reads CSARMGRTNEKLFF.

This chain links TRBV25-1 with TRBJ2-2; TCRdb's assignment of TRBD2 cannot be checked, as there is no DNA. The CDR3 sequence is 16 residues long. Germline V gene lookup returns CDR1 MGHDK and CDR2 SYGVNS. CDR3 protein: CASSERLGDFTGELFF. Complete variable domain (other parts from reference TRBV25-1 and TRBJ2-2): EADIYQTPRYLVIGTGKKITLECSQTMGHDKMYWYQQDPGMELHLIHYSYGVNSTEKGDLSSESTVSRIRTEHFPLTLESARPSHTSQYLCASSERLGDFTGELFFGEGSRLTVL.

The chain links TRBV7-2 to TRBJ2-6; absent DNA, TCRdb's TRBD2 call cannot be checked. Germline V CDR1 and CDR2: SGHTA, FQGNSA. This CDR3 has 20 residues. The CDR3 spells CASSLAGMGRSHSGANVLTF. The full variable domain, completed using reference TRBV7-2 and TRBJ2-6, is GAGVSQSPSNKVTEKGKDVELRCDPISGHTALYWYRQSLGQGLEFLIYFQGNSAPDKSGLPSDRFSAERTGGSVSTLTIQRTQQEDSAVYLCASSLAGMGRSHSGANVLTFGAGSRLTVL.

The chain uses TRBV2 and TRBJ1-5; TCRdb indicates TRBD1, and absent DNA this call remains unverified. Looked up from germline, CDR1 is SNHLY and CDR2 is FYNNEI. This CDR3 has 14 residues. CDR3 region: CASSEGQPNQPQHF.